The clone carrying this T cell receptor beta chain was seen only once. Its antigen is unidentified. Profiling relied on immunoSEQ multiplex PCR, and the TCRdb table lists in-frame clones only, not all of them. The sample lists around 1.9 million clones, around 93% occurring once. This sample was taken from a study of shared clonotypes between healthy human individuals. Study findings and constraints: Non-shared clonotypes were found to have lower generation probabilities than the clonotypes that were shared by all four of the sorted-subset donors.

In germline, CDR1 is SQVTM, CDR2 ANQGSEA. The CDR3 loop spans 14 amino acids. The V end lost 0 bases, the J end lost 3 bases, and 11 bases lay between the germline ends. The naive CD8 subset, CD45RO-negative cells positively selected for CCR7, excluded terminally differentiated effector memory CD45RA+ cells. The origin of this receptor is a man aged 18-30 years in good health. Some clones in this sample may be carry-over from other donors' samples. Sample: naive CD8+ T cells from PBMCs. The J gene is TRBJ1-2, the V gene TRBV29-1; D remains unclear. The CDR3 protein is CSVEDYTTDYGYTF. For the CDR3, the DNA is TGCAGCGTTGAAGATTATACTACGGACTATGGCTACACCTTC.